This entry lists 11 T cell receptor beta chains sequenced from one sample in a study of Ad26.COV2.S vaccination and SARS-CoV-2 variants (dated by TCRdb to 2020 to 2023). The treatment or condition label, as the study defines it: some 20 received Ad26.COV2.S at low or high dose, single or two shots; roughly five received placebo; per-sample allocation not given. Repertoires of vaccine and placebo recipients were sequenced from samples collected on day 63 after the first injection. The library relied on the immunoSEQ multiplex PCR assay. TCRdb limited this immuneACCESS table to in-frame rearrangements with V and J called. A share of clones is missing; checked studies link under half to unresolved V genes, and the rest is unexplained. The sample table shows some 350,000 clones, and about 88% are seen once. The ten largest account for around 3.3% of the sample. Sequenced material: peripheral blood, taken in a trial of Ad26.COV2.S vaccine versus placebo. These receptors all come from a person aged 18 to 65 who received the Ad26.COV2.S COVID-19 vaccine or a placebo.

The chain recombines TRBV19 with TRBJ2-7; maybe TRBD2 (5 bases). Trimming took off 3 bases at V and 3 bases at J, with 15 bases between the two ends. CDR3 length: 15 residues. Germline V gene data show CDR1 as LNHDA and CDR2 as SQIVND (reference sequence). The CDR3 nucleotides read TGTGCCAGTAGTATTTTCGAGGGAAAGGGCTACGAGCAGTACTTC. Protein sequence: CASSIFEGKGYEQYF. The full variable domain, completed using reference TRBV19 and TRBJ2-7, is DGGITQSPKYLFRKEGQNVTLSCEQNLNHDAMYWYRQDPGQGLRLIYYSQIVNDFQKGDIAEGYSVSREKKESFPLTVTSAQKNPTAFYLCASSIFEGKGYEQYFGPGTRLTVT.

The V gene is TRBV28, the J gene TRBJ2-1; 12 bases fit TRBD2. The CDR3 totals 15 residues. V lost 5 bases to trimming and J lost 7 bases; unmatched junction nucleotides: 6. Germline V lookup: CDR1 MDHEN, CDR2 SYDVKM. The CDR3 loop reads CASSATSGGTNEQFF. The DNA of the CDR3 is TGTGCCAGCAGTGCGACTAGCGGGGGAACGAATGAGCAGTTCTTC.

The rearrangement links TRBV5-1 to TRBJ1-6; 10 bases line up with TRBD1. Germline V gene sequence: CDR1 SGHRS, CDR2 YFSETQ. This CDR3 is built from 15 residues. Germline trimming cut 0 bases from V and 10 bases from J; bases unmatched to any gene: 4. The CDR3 sequence: CASSLGQGAGSPLHF. In DNA form, the CDR3 reads TGCGCCAGCAGCTTGGGACAGGGGGCAGGGTCACCCCTCCACTTT.

The gene calls are TRBV5-1 and TRBJ2-2; 10 nucleotides line up with TRBD1. V dropped 2 bases and J dropped 0; count of bases not matched to a gene: 7. From germline, CDR1 is SGHRS and CDR2 YFSETQ. This CDR3 has 18 amino acids. CDR3 region: CASSFGTGAPPNTGELFF. DNA of the CDR3: TGCGCCAGCAGCTTTGGGACAGGGGCCCCTCCGAACACCGGGGAGCTGTTTTTT.

The chain links TRBV29-1 to TRBJ1-4, with D hard to call. V was trimmed by 2 bases and J by 9 bases, leaving 7 bases between them. Germline-derived CDR1 and CDR2 are SQVTM and ANQGSEA. This CDR3 contains 11 residues. The CDR3 is CSVERGQKLFF. The CDR3 DNA sequence: TGCAGCGTTGAAAGAGGGCAAAAACTGTTTTTT. Using reference TRBV29-1 and TRBJ1-4 for the parts outside the CDR3, the full variable domain is SAVISQKPSRDICQRGTSLTIQCQVDSQVTMMFWYRQQPGQSLTLIATANQGSEATYESGFVIDKFPISRPNLTFSTLTVSNMSPEDSSIYLCSVERGQKLFFGSGTQLSVL.

J is TRBJ1-4 and V is TRBV30; D not certain. The CDR3 sequence is 16 residues long. Germline V CDR1 and CDR2: GTSNPN, SVGIG (reference sequence). The germline V and J ends were trimmed by 3 bases and 8 bases, with 22 bases remaining between them. CDR3 coding DNA: TGTGCCTGGAGCCCTATTAGTGGGGTTGCAGGCGAAAAACTGTTTTTT. The encoded protein is CAWSPISGVAGEKLFF.

The J gene is TRBJ2-1, the V gene TRBV19, with 9 bases that match TRBD1. The CDR3 is 14 residues long. The germline V gene encodes CDR1 LNHDA and CDR2 SQIVND (reference sequence). V gave up 0 bases and J gave up 14 bases; unmatched junction bases: 8. DNA for the CDR3: TGTGCCAGTAGTATAGATGAGGGACAGGGTACTGAGTTCTTC. Translated: CASSIDEGQGTEFF.

The chain carries TRBV6-5 and TRBJ1-2; D not resolved. V lost 2 bases and J 1 base, leaving 11 bases between the germline ends. The CDR3 sequence is 15 residues long. Looked up from germline, CDR1 is MNHEY and CDR2 is SVGAGI. CDR3 sequence reads: CASSYNGVLNYGYTF. The CDR3 DNA sequence: TGTGCCAGCAGTTACAACGGGGTGCTTAACTATGGCTACACCTTC.

V gene TRBV11-2 combines with J gene TRBJ2-7; the D gene is possibly TRBD2 (5 bases). The CDR3 has 15 residues. Germline V gene sequence: CDR1 SGHAT, CDR2 FQNNGV. V lost 1 base and J 6 bases, leaving 16 bases between the germline ends. DNA of the CDR3: TGTGCCAGCAGCTTAGCCCCCCTAGCTCCCTCCGAGCAGTACTTC. Translating it yields CASSLAPLAPSEQYF.

This chain links TRBV19 with TRBJ1-3; a possible D gene is TRBD1 (6 bases). CDR3 length equals 13 residues. V was pared by 5 bases and J by 4 bases, with 9 bases between. Germline loops: CDR1 LNHDA, CDR2 SQIVND (reference sequence). The CDR3 loop is CASSRDRGNTIYF. DNA for the CDR3: TGTGCCAGTAGTCGCGACAGGGGAAACACCATATATTTT.

The V and J genes are TRBV27 and TRBJ1-5, with TRBD1 matching over 7 bases. This CDR3 is 15 amino acids long. V dropped 3 bases and J dropped 2; count of bases not matched to a gene: 4. In germline, CDR1 is MNHEY, CDR2 SMNVEV (reference sequence). The CDR3 DNA follows: TGTGCCAGCAGTTTCCAGGGGACAGGCAATCAGCCCCAGCATTTT. Translating it yields CASSFQGTGNQPQHF.